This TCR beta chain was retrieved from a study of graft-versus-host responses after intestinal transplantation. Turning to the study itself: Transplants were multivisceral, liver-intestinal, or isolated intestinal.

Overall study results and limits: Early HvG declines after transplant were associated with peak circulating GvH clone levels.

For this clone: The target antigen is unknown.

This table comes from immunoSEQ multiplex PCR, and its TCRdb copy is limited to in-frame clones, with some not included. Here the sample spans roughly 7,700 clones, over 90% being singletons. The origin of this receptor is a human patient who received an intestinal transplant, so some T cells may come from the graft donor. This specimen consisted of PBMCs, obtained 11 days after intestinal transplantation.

CDR3 in amino acids: CASSEARELGEQYF. The CDR3 bases are TGTGCCAGCAGTGAAGCACGGGAGCTCGGCGAGCAGTACTTC. The chain has TRBV2 and TRBJ2-7; possible D gene TRBD2, 6 bases. CDR1 and CDR2 (germline): SNHLY, FYNNEI. Trimming shortened V by 0 bases and J by 6 bases, and 12 bases separated the two germline ends. This CDR3 region has 14 residues.